These 3 T cell receptor beta chains were sequenced from one sample in a study of PD-1 blockade in classical Hodgkin lymphoma (dated by TCRdb to 2019 to 2021). Receptors were amplified or captured by the immunoSEQ multiplex PCR assay. This is the immuneACCESS table as TCRdb keeps it, with only in-frame sequences that have V and J called. A part of the clones is gone; compared with another copy, unresolved V genes explain less than half, and the rest is unexplained. The sample table contains approximately 10,000 clones; only one count was recorded for 74% of them. The ten most abundant clones make up approximately 4.1% of the sample. This sample's time point label indicates: cycle 1 day 1 (C1D1), immediately before nivolumab initiation. All trial patients had relapsed after autologous stem cell transplantation, with cohorts A, B and C differing in prior brentuximab vedotin exposure. Magnetic negative selection with a Miltenyi CD4+ T cell isolation kit was used to purify CD4+ T cells from thawed PBMCs.

Sequencing used CD4+ T cells from blood, obtained at baseline. The source is a human donor with classical Hodgkin lymphoma.

The J gene is TRBJ2-5, the V gene TRBV4-1; 8 nucleotides align to TRBD2. The CDR3 totals 17 residues. Looked up from germline, CDR1 is MGHRA and CDR2 is YSYEKL. V was clipped by 0 bases and J by 1 base; unmatched bases: 7. This CDR3 is CASSQDSALAAQETQYF. CDR3 DNA: TGCGCCAGCAGCCAAGATAGCGCACTAGCGGCCCAAGAGACCCAGTACTTC.

The chain's CDR3 is CASSLDSGNTIYF. The CDR3 DNA reads as TGCGCCAGCAGCTTGGACTCTGGAAACACCATATATTTT. The V gene is TRBV5-1, the J gene TRBJ1-3; D unclear. Trimming removed 0 bases at V and 0 bases at J, with 1 base between. The CDR3 length is 13 residues. Per germline, CDR1 SGHRS and CDR2 YFSETQ.

The genes are TRBV2 and TRBJ2-1, with D perhaps matching TRBD1 (5 bases). Germline lookup yields CDR1 SNHLY and CDR2 FYNNEI. The CDR3 consists of 13 residues. V dropped 6 bases and J dropped 6 bases, with 12 bases sitting between them. This CDR3 is CASRGPPSNEQFF. CDR3 nucleotide sequence: TGTGCCAGCAGGGGGCCGCCATCCAATGAGCAGTTCTTC.